Sequencing of this T cell receptor (beta chain) was carried out in a study of shared T cell receptors in the human thymus. The CDR3 runs 13 residues. With 11 bases removed from V and 6 bases from J, the gap between germline ends came to 16 bases. The table came from immunoSEQ multiplex PCR; TCRdb's copy has only in-frame clones and leaves some out. The table includes 700,000 or so clones, 70% to 90% detected once. The same data also went into a second study, on human thymus T cells. Turning to that study: All donors were healthy Finnish infants who were undergoing corrective surgery to treat congenital heart defects. Corrective heart surgery yielded the resections from which the thymus tissue came. Thymic and blood repertoires appeared to carry a bias in their V and J gene usage. Thymic repertoires from unrelated individuals overlapped highly, related research reported.

The receptor was derived from a girl under three years old with a congenital heart defect. The sequencing input was thymocytes. V usage is TRBV23-1 and J usage is TRBJ1-4; TRBD1 might be the D (5 bases). TRBV23-1 is labeled an ORF, and its function is uncertain. This CDR3 is CARAGAQYEKLFF. The CDR3 DNA is TGCGCCCGGGCTGGGGCGCAATATGAAAAACTGTTTTTT.